Each of the 16 T cell receptor beta chains below was sequenced from the same sample in a study of blood T cell repertoires in COVID-19. Assay used: immunoSEQ multiplex PCR; TCRdb lists only in-frame clones, some missing. The sample has more than 300,000 clones, under 90% seen once. Sequenced: PBMCs or T cells enriched from blood (not recorded which). These receptors originate from a young man who had recovered from COVID-19.

The rearrangement links TRBV7-2 to TRBJ2-3; 14 bases line up with TRBD2. V lost 5 bases and J lost 6; bases outside the gene matches: 4. The CDR3 is 15 residues long. The germline V gene encodes CDR1 SGHTA and CDR2 FQGNSA. CDR3 in DNA: TGTGCCAGCAGCCGCCGGACTAGCGGGAGGGATACGCAGTATTTT. It is translated as CASSRRTSGRDTQYF.

The genes are TRBV9 and TRBJ2-2; D gene unclear. Trimming pared 3 bases from V and 4 bases from J, leaving 10 bases between. The CDR3 is 14 amino acids. In germline, CDR1 is SGDLS, CDR2 YYNGEE. The CDR3 DNA sequence: TGTGCCAGCAGCGAAACAGCCGGCACCGGGGAGCTGTTTTTT. This codes for CASSETAGTGELFF. The whole variable domain, filled in from reference TRBV9 and TRBJ2-2, reads DSGVTQTPKHLITATGQRVTLRCSPRSGDLSVYWYQQSLDQGLQFLIQYYNGEERAKGNILERFSAQQFPDLHSELNLSSLELGDSALYFCASSETAGTGELFFGEGSRLTVL.

The rearrangement uses TRBV4-1 and TRBJ1-1; D remains unclear. The CDR3 loop spans 16 amino acids. CDR1 and CDR2 from the germline V gene are MGHRA and YSYEKL. The V end was cut by 1 base, the J end by 0 bases, with 12 bases between. DNA for the CDR3: TGCGCCAGCAGCCAAGGGCTCGGCGGGTTGAACACTGAAGCTTTCTTT. Protein: CASSQGLGGLNTEAFF.

A few counts support this clone. The DNA of the CDR3 is TGTGCCAGCAGACTCGGTCGTCTGGAAAAACTGTTTTTT. Its protein is CASRLGRLEKLFF. V and J are TRBV12-3 or TRBV12-4 and TRBJ1-4; D unclear. With 6 bases removed from V and 8 bases from J, the gap between germline ends came to 13 bases. The CDR3 has 13 residues.

The rearrangement joins TRBV18 to TRBJ1-1, with D possibly being TRBD1 (6 bases). V dropped 6 bases and J dropped 4 bases, with 21 bases sitting between them. Germline CDR1 KGHSH, CDR2 LQKENI. The CDR3 contains 16 residues. The CDR3 DNA follows: TGTGCCAGCTCGGTCTCGGACAGCGGAACCGGCACTGAAGCTTTCTTT. As protein: CASSVSDSGTGTEAFF.

The V and J genes are TRBV28 and TRBJ1-4, with a weak D call TRBD1 (6 bases). CDR3 length equals 16 residues. The V and J ends lost 2 bases and 8 bases respectively, with 18 bases between them. From germline, CDR1 is MDHEN and CDR2 SYDVKM. The CDR3, as DNA: TGTGCCAGCAGTTTAATGAGGGGGAGATCAGAAGAAAAACTGTTTTTT. As protein: CASSLMRGRSEEKLFF.

The chain couples TRBV29-1 to TRBJ2-1; TRBD2 matches 8 bases. The trim removed 4 bases at V and 9 bases at J, leaving 11 bases unmatched. The CDR3 is 14 residues long. The V gene's germline CDR1 is SQVTM and CDR2 ANQGSEA. CDR3 DNA: TGCAGCGTTGCGTTTGTGACGGGAGGGGGTGAGCAGTTCTTC. Encoded protein: CSVAFVTGGGEQFF.

Of note for this clone: Other DNA sequences in this sample translate to the same CDR3. The chain couples TRBV2 to TRBJ1-4, with 10 bases matching TRBD1. J lost 4 bases, V lost 1 base, and 0 bases had no gene match. CDR1 and CDR2 from the germline V gene are SNHLY and FYNNEI. The length of the CDR3 is 15 residues. CDR3 in DNA: TGTGCCAGCAGTGAAGGGACAGGGGGTAATGAAAAACTGTTTTTT. Protein sequence: CASSEGTGGNEKLFF.

This clone showed up just a few times. The DNA for the CDR3 is TGTGCCAGCAGCGAGTGGGGGCTTCCTTTCTATGGCTACACCTTC. Its protein product is CASSEWGLPFYGYTF. The rearrangement joins TRBV14 to TRBJ1-2, with D possibly matching TRBD1 (6 bases). CDR1 is SGHDN and CDR2 is FVKESK in the germline V gene. V shed 5 bases and J shed 4 bases, with 17 bases lying between them. The CDR3 is made up of 15 amino acids.

This chain connects TRBV6-5 to TRBJ1-1, with TRBD1 identical over 9 bases. Trimming removed 0 bases from V and 7 bases from J; junction bases left unmatched: 6. The CDR3 has 15 residues. Germline CDR1 MNHEY, CDR2 SVGAGI. CDR3 region: CASSYSPGTGLEAFF. In DNA form, the CDR3 reads TGTGCCAGCAGTTACTCCCCCGGGACAGGGCTTGAAGCTTTCTTT.

The chain recombines TRBV2 with TRBJ1-2; 12 bases agree with TRBD1. Germline trimming cut 4 bases from V and 8 bases from J; bases unmatched to any gene: 14. Per germline, CDR1 SNHLY and CDR2 FYNNEI. The CDR3 has 17 amino acids. DNA of the CDR3: TGTGCCAGCAGTGGCGCTCATTCCGGGACAGGGGGCTGGGGCTACACCTTC. This translates into CASSGAHSGTGGWGYTF.

The genes are TRBV7-2 and TRBJ2-5, with a possible D match to TRBD2 (6 bases). V shed 7 bases and J shed 4 bases, with 19 bases lying between them. The CDR3 runs to 15 residues. Germline CDR1 SGHTA, CDR2 FQGNSA. This chain's CDR3 is CASTPRRASGETQYF. CDR3 nucleotides: TGTGCCAGCACCCCAAGGAGGGCATCGGGAGAGACCCAGTACTTC.

CDR3 region: CASSQSTGEKGEAFF. The CDR3, as DNA: TGCGCCAGCAGTCAATCGACAGGGGAGAAGGGTGAAGCTTTCTTT. The genes are TRBV23-1 and TRBJ1-1, with 8 positions matching TRBD1. TRBV23-1 is annotated as an ORF whose role is uncertain. V was pared by 0 bases and J by 7 bases, with 7 bases of the junction left unmatched. This CDR3 is 15 amino acids long.

This chain's CDR3 is CASSPGQGNMNTEAFF. CDR3 in DNA: TGCGCCAGCAGCCCCGGACAGGGGAACATGAACACTGAAGCTTTCTTT. The chain employs TRBV4-1 and TRBJ1-1, with TRBD1 identical over 9 bases. V was pared by 4 bases and J by 0 bases, with 6 bases of the junction left unmatched. CDR1 MGHRA and CDR2 YSYEKL come from the germline V gene. The CDR3 length is 16 residues.

This clone was counted at least ten times. V usage is TRBV6-1 and J usage is TRBJ2-1; possible D gene TRBD1, 6 bases. The CDR3 length is 15 residues. Trimming pared 0 bases from V and 7 bases from J, leaving 13 bases between. CDR1 MNHNS and CDR2 SASEGT come from the germline V gene. The CDR3 coding sequence is TGTGCCAGCAGTGAAGCACCAGGGGCAACGAATGAGCAGTTCTTC. Its translation: CASSEAPGATNEQFF.

This rearrangement joins TRBV5-4 to TRBJ2-7; 7 bases fit TRBD2. The CDR3 consists of 16 residues. CDR1 is SGHNT and CDR2 is YYREEE in the germline V gene (reference sequence). V lost 2 bases and J lost 4; bases outside the gene matches: 12. CDR3 sequence reads: CASSFLKRGLRYEQYF. The CDR3 DNA sequence: TGTGCCAGCAGCTTTTTAAAGCGGGGACTTAGGTACGAGCAGTACTTC.